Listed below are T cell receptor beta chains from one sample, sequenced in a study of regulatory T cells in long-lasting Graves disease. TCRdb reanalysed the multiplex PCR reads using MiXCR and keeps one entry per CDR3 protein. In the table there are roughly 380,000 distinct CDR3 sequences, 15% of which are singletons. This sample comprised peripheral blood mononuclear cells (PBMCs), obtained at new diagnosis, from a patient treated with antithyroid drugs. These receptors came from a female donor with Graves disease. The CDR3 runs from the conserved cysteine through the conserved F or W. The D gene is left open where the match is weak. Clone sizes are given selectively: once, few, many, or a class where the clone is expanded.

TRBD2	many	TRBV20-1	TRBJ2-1	TGCAGTGCTAGACTAGCGGGAGTGGATGAGCAGTTCTTC	CSARLAGVDEQFF
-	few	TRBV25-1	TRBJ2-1	TGTGCCAGCAGTGAATATAATGGGGACGGTAATGAGCAGTTCTTC	CASSEYNGDGNEQFF
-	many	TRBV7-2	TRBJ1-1	TGTGCCGCAGGGAAATTAGATATGAACACTGAAGCTTTCTTT	CAAGKLDMNTEAFF
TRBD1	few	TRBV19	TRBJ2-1	TGTGCCAGTACTTGGACAGGGGGCTACGATGAGCAGTTCTTC	CASTWTGGYDEQFF
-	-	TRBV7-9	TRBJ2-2	TGTGCCAGCAGCCCCCCAAGAGGGCCCTCGTACACCGGGGAGCTGTTTTTT	CASSPPRGPSYTGELFF
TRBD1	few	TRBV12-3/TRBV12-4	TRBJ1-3	TGTGCCAGCAGGCCGACAGGGGTCCAGGGAAACACCATATATTTT	CASRPTGVQGNTIYF
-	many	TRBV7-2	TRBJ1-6	TGTGCCAGCAGCTCGCCGGGGGGCTCTAGTAATTCACCCCTCCACTTT	CASSSPGGSSNSPLHF
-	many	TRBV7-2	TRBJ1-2	TGTGCCAGCAGCCCCGGGACACCTTATGGCTACACCTTC	CASSPGTPYGYTF
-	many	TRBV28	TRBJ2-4	TGTGCCAGCAGTTTAGGGGCGGGTACTCCGAATCTAGCCAAAAACATTCAGTACTTC	CASSLGAGTPNLAKNIQYF
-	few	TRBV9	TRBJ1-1	TGTGCCAGCAGCGAAGAGGTAGCAGCGAACACTGAAGCTTTCTTT	CASSEEVAANTEAFF
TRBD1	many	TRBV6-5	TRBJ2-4	TGTGCCAGCAGTTACTCGAGGACAGGGGGCCCCCTAGCCAAAAACATTCAGTACTTC	CASSYSRTGGPLAKNIQYF
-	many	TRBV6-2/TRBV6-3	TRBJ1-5	TGTGCCAGCAGTTACTCTCGGGAAAACCAAGATCAGCCCCAGCATTTT	CASSYSRENQDQPQHF
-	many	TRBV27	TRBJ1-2	TGTGCCAGCAGTGCTGGGGACACCCGAACGATCTATGGCTACACCTTC	CASSAGDTRTIYGYTF
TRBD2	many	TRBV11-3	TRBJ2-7	TGTGCCAGCAGCCTAGGACTAGCGGGAGGTGGCGAGCAGTACTTC	CASSLGLAGGGEQYF
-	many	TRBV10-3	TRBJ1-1	TGTGCCATCAGGTCCCAGGGTGACACTGAAGCTTTCTTT	CAIRSQGDTEAFF
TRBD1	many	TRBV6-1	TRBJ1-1	TGTGCCAGCAGTGATCTTGGGTTACTGACAGGGACCGCGATCTACACTGAAGCTTTCTTT	CASSDLGLLTGTAIYTEAFF
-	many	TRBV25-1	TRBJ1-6	TGTGCCAGCAGGGCCTCGGGGGGATCGAATTCACCCCTCCACTTT	CASRASGGSNSPLHF